The entry below gives a single TCR beta chain sequence along with its context. CDR1 and CDR2 (germline): ENHRY, SYGVKD. The CDR3 loop spans 16 amino acids. The V and J ends lost 6 bases and 4 bases, in that order; junction bases with no gene match: 12. The sample comes from a study of T cells in Graves' hyperthyroidism and ophthalmopathy. Using RNA transcripts as the source, TCR beta CDR3 regions were amplified. HTBI primers were used for first-round RT-PCR of the TCR CDR3. TCRdb analysed the multiplex PCR reads with MiXCR anew, one entry per CDR3 protein. The sample lists 250,000 to 350,000 distinct CDR3 sequences, 16% seen once, with approximately 33% in the top ten.

Sequenced input: blood. The gene calls are TRBV10-3 and TRBJ2-3; 8 positions agree with TRBD2. The receptor's source is a man aged 30 to 45 with Graves' hyperthyroidism. This chain's CDR3 is CAISERLSGSSDTQYF. The CDR3 bases are TGTGCCATCAGCGAGAGACTAAGCGGGAGCTCAGATACGCAGTATTTT.